These T cell receptor beta chains were read from a single sample in a study of T cells in Graves' hyperthyroidism and ophthalmopathy. Via MiXCR, TCRdb re-called the multiplex PCR reads, giving one row per CDR3 protein. The sample yields just over 550,000 distinct CDR3 sequences, 35% to 55% seen once. The sample was peripheral blood or thyroid tissue (not recorded which). Every receptor here comes from a woman younger than 30 with Graves' hyperthyroidism. The CDR3 runs from the conserved cysteine through the conserved F or W. Fields, in order: J gene, D gene, V gene, clone size, CDR3 DNA, CDR3 protein. D genes are given only for firm matches. Clone size is not always given. Where it is, it says once, few, many or a class for expanded clones.

TRBJ1-5	NA	TRBV2	many	TGTGCCAGCAGTGAAGGGGGCCAGCCCCAGCATTTT	CASSEGGQPQHF
TRBJ2-6	TRBD2	TRBV15	NA	TGTGCCACCAGCAGCGGGGGGACGGCCTCTGGGGCCAACGTCCTGACTTTC	CATSSGGTASGANVLTF
TRBJ2-5	NA	TRBV20-1	few	TGCAGTGCTAGTGGCCAGGAGGAGACCCAGTACTTC	CSASGQEETQYF
TRBJ1-4	NA	TRBV25-1	NA	TGTGCCAGCAGTGAGAGTAGGGGATATGGTGAAAAACTGTTTTTT	CASSESRGYGEKLFF
TRBJ2-7	TRBD2	TRBV7-9	NA	TGTGCCAGCAGCCAAGAGGAGCGGGACTCCTACGAGCAGTACTTC	CASSQEERDSYEQYF
TRBJ1-2	TRBD1	TRBV29-1	NA	TGCAGCGTTGAAGATGTGACAGGGGATCACGGCTACACCTTC	CSVEDVTGDHGYTF
TRBJ1-2	NA	TRBV6-5	NA	TGTGCCAGCAGCTCAGGGTTCGGCTACACCTTC	CASSSGFGYTF
TRBJ1-1	NA	TRBV7-9	few	TGTGCCAGCAGCTTAATAAAGCTCCACACTGAAGCTTTCTTT	CASSLIKLHTEAFF
TRBJ2-6	NA	TRBV7-3	many	TGTGCCAGCAGCTTTCAGTCCTCAGGGGCCAACGTCCTGACTTTC	CASSFQSSGANVLTF
TRBJ1-2	NA	TRBV12-3/TRBV12-4	many	TGTGCCAGCAGTCCCAGGGAGGTCGGCTACACCTTC	CASSPREVGYTF
TRBJ1-4	TRBD1	TRBV2	NA	TGTGCCAGCAGTGGGGACAGGGGTTCAACTAATGAAAAACTGTTTTTT	CASSGDRGSTNEKLFF
TRBJ2-7	TRBD1	TRBV19	NA	TGTGCCAGTAGTACGCAGAGGACAGGGAGCTACGAGCAGTACTTC	CASSTQRTGSYEQYF
TRBJ2-5	NA	TRBV10-3	NA	TGTGCCATCAGTTTAACGTGGACAACCCAAGAGACCCAGTACTTC	CAISLTWTTQETQYF
TRBJ1-5	NA	TRBV24-1	NA	TGTGCCACCAGTGATTCTAAGGGAAAGCCCCAGCATTTT	CATSDSKGKPQHF
TRBJ2-7	TRBD2	TRBV6-2/TRBV6-3	NA	TGTGCCAACTCCGGGGCTAGCGGGACCCACGAGCAGTACTTC	CANSGASGTHEQYF
TRBJ1-5	TRBD1	TRBV2	many	TGTGCCAGCAGAAGACAGGGTCAGCCCCAGCATTTT	CASRRQGQPQHF
TRBJ2-7	TRBD2	TRBV4-2	NA	TGTGCCAGCAGCCAGGGACTAGCGTCGTTGATCCACGAGCAGTACTTC	CASSQGLASLIHEQYF
TRBJ1-5	TRBD1	TRBV20-1	NA	TGCAGTGCTCCCACGGACAGGGGCAATCGGCCCCAGCATTTT	CSAPTDRGNRPQHF